The rows below give T cell receptor beta chains drawn from one sample of a study of T cells in Graves' hyperthyroidism and ophthalmopathy. Via MiXCR, TCRdb re-called the multiplex PCR reads, giving one row per CDR3 protein. Of roughly 800,000 distinct CDR3 sequences detected, approximately 40% appear once; the ten largest clones hold 7.5% to 9.5%. The sample consisted of blood. These receptors all stem from a man aged 18-30 years with Graves' hyperthyroidism. Both conserved end residues are trimmed from each CDR3.

v_call	j_call	cdr3_aa
TRBV29-1	TRBJ2-2	SVGSGIGTGELF
TRBV10-3	TRBJ2-2	ASIDENTGELF
TRBV6-5	TRBJ1-2	ASSYSSSGTDPGYT
TRBV6-5	TRBJ1-1	ASSEIEEGEAF
TRBV15	TRBJ2-2	ATSSPGGSNTGELF
TRBV10-2	TRBJ1-2	ATSDRDGYT
TRBV29-1	TRBJ2-7	SVVGGPSGELY
TRBV2	TRBJ1-6	ASSDRASANSPLH
TRBV7-2	TRBJ1-3	ASSLRPTSGNTIY
TRBV10-3	TRBJ1-2	ASREFGQGVHGYT
TRBV7-9	TRBJ2-2	ASSPTTGTQTGELF
TRBV6-5	TRBJ2-7	ASSYGTGHEQY
TRBV7-2	TRBJ2-7	ASSLGLRTSGITYEQY
TRBV7-6	TRBJ1-1	ASSRPGTEAF
TRBV24-1	TRBJ2-1	ATSDLVGEQF
TRBV4-1	TRBJ2-7	ASSQTGTYAPEQY
TRBV7-8	TRBJ1-4	ASSFRPSWQSTNEKLF
TRBV20-1	TRBJ2-5	SARPQGQETQY
TRBV7-3	TRBJ1-6	ASSLMSHSPLH
TRBV7-9	TRBJ1-2	ASSEDIPYGYT
TRBV7-9	TRBJ1-2	ASSLPGADYGYT
TRBV10-3	TRBJ2-5	AISAGLAGPETQY
TRBV29-1	TRBJ1-5	SVVMSPGGDQPQH
TRBV4-1	TRBJ1-1	ASSQDTSLNTEAF
TRBV20-1	TRBJ2-7	SAGPTVQEQY
TRBV19	TRBJ2-7	ASSHGLAGAQY
TRBV5-6	TRBJ1-1	ASSFTGGSAEAF
TRBV7-3	TRBJ2-7	ASSFGTMAEQY
TRBV20-1	TRBJ2-7	SATGGSDEQY
TRBV2	TRBJ1-1	ASSFDRAKAF
TRBV4-1	TRBJ2-5	ASSQESQQETQY
TRBV20-1	TRBJ1-2	SGEGDYGYT
TRBV12-3/TRBV12-4	TRBJ2-7	ASSIRTSLHEQY
TRBV7-2	TRBJ2-5	ASLQGSAETQY
TRBV29-1	TRBJ2-6	SAQGVGANVLT
TRBV2	TRBJ1-3	ASRGKGHGNTIY
TRBV5-1	TRBJ1-5	ASSPGSGDQPQH
TRBV2	TRBJ2-7	ASSHRNYEQY
TRBV25-1	TRBJ2-6	ASSEWESSGANVLT
TRBV19	TRBJ2-2	ASSIGLAGANTGELF
TRBV7-8	TRBJ1-2	ASSLEGVFGYT
TRBV14	TRBJ2-7	ASSQELVWGTSYEQY
TRBV9	TRBJ1-2	ASSEGTRSYGYT
TRBV29-1	TRBJ2-5	SVLPGQGLTQY
TRBV7-9	TRBJ2-2	ASRPITAGEELF
TRBV29-1	TRBJ1-2	SVRSGSGYT